The 16 T cell receptor beta chains presented below share a single source sample, sequenced in a study of OX40 agonist ivuxolimab in advanced cancers. Sequencing was performed with immunoSEQ multiplex PCR; in TCRdb, only in-frame clones are kept and a portion is missing. The repertoire includes 100,000 or so clones, roughly 95% of them detected once, and 2% to 2.5% sits in the top ten. Source: CD4+ or CD8+ T cells sorted from blood, taken in a trial of the OX40 agonist ivuxolimab. All receptors come from an adult with an advanced solid tumor such as melanoma, head and neck, liver or kidney cancer.

The V call is TRBV11-1, the J call TRBJ1-3; the D gene is possibly TRBD1 (6 bases). The CDR3 totals 14 residues. With 7 bases removed from V and 0 bases from J, the gap between germline ends came to 10 bases. The V gene's germline CDR1 is SGHAT and CDR2 FQDESV (reference sequence). CDR3 nucleotides: TGTGCCAGCACGACAGGCAGCTCTGGAAACACCATATATTTT. Encoded protein: CASTTGSSGNTIYF.

This rearrangement joins TRBV9 to TRBJ2-3; 9 nucleotides line up with TRBD2. Germline assignment: CDR1 SGDLS and CDR2 YYNGEE. V shed 5 bases, J shed 4 bases, and the junction held 17 bases outside the gene matches. This CDR3 has 18 residues. The CDR3 DNA is TGTGCCAGCAGTGGACTTCCAATAGCGGGAGATGGAGCAGATACGCAGTATTTT. This encodes CASSGLPIAGDGADTQYF.

The rearrangement uses TRBV19 and TRBJ2-1; D may correspond to TRBD1 or TRBD2 (5 bases each). The V gene's germline CDR1 is LNHDA and CDR2 SQIVND (reference sequence). The CDR3 loop spans 16 amino acids. V lost 3 bases to trimming and J lost 3 bases, with 15 bases between them. The CDR3: CASSIDGTIHYNEQFF. The CDR3 nucleotides read TGTGCCAGTAGTATTGATGGGACCATTCACTACAATGAGCAGTTCTTC.

V usage is TRBV30 and J usage is TRBJ2-6; unclear D gene. The germline V and J ends were trimmed by 6 bases and 1 base, with 22 bases remaining between them. CDR1 GTSNPN and CDR2 SVGIG come from the germline V gene (reference sequence). The CDR3 sequence is 18 residues long. The CDR3 sequence is CACTVGVRVLSGANVLTF. As DNA, the CDR3 is TGTGCCTGCACCGTTGGGGTTCGGGTTCTTTCTGGGGCCAACGTCCTGACTTTC.

The chain has TRBV19 and TRBJ2-1; a possible D gene is TRBD2 (6 bases). V was cut by 5 bases and J by 4 bases, with 12 bases left in between. Germline loops: CDR1 LNHDA, CDR2 SQIVND (reference sequence). The CDR3 contains 14 residues. The DNA of the CDR3 is TGTGCCAGTAGTCCGTCGGGGGTTTACAATGAGCAGTTCTTC. Translation: CASSPSGVYNEQFF. Together with reference TRBV19 and TRBJ2-1, the CDR3 gives the full variable domain: DGGITQSPKYLFRKEGQNVTLSCEQNLNHDAMYWYRQDPGQGLRLIYYSQIVNDFQKGDIAEGYSVSREKKESFPLTVTSAQKNPTAFYLCASSPSGVYNEQFFGPGTRLTVL.

This clone came up once. The chain couples TRBV7-2 to TRBJ1-5; a weak D match, TRBD1 (6 bases). The length of the CDR3 is 12 residues. CDR1 is SGHTA, CDR2 FQGNSA, per germline. V was shortened by 5 bases and J by 7 bases, with 9 bases between the two germline ends. In nucleotides, the CDR3 is TGTGCCAGCAGCCTGCAGGGGCAGCCCCAGCATTTT. This translates into CASSLQGQPQHF.

The J gene is TRBJ2-1, the V gene TRBV27; D is possibly TRBD2 (5 bases). In germline, CDR1 is MNHEY, CDR2 SMNVEV (reference sequence). The length of the CDR3 is 13 residues. V lost 5 bases and J 7 bases, leaving 12 bases between the germline ends. CDR3 region: CASSLSGINEQFF. CDR3 nucleotide sequence: TGTGCCAGCAGTCTTTCGGGGATAAATGAGCAGTTCTTC.

The chain has TRBV9 and TRBJ1-1; a possible D gene is TRBD1 (6 bases). This CDR3 is built from 13 residues. Germline V CDR1 and CDR2: SGDLS, YYNGEE. The V gene lost 7 bases and the J gene lost 4 bases, with 14 bases spanning the gap. CDR3 residues: CASSGTGPTEAFF. DNA for the CDR3: TGTGCCAGCTCGGGAACAGGGCCCACTGAAGCTTTCTTT. The full variable domain, in which reference TRBV9 and TRBJ1-1 provide the parts outside the CDR3, is DSGVTQTPKHLITATGQRVTLRCSPRSGDLSVYWYQQSLDQGLQFLIQYYNGEERAKGNILERFSAQQFPDLHSELNLSSLELGDSALYFCASSGTGPTEAFFGQGTRLTVV.

The chain links TRBV5-5 to TRBJ2-7; D remains unclear. V was clipped by 0 bases and J by 4 bases, with 11 bases between them. CDR1 and CDR2 (germline): SGHKS, YYEKEE (reference sequence). This CDR3 region has 14 residues. Written as DNA, the CDR3 is TGTGCCAGCAGCTTGGAGTCTGTGGGGTACGAGCAGTACTTC. It codes for CASSLESVGYEQYF.

The V call is TRBV27, the J call TRBJ2-1; possible D gene TRBD2, 6 bases. Germline CDR1 is MNHEY and CDR2 is SMNVEV (reference sequence). V was trimmed by 5 bases and J by 10 bases, leaving 15 bases between them. This CDR3 contains 13 residues. CDR3 amino acids: CASSPMGGTEQFF. In DNA form, the CDR3 reads TGTGCCAGCAGTCCGATGGGGGGTACCGAGCAGTTCTTC.

The chain joins TRBV7-9 to TRBJ2-7, with D tentatively TRBD1 (6 bases). CDR1 and CDR2 from the germline V gene are SEHNR and FQNEAQ (reference sequence). The CDR3 spans 19 residues. V was clipped by 8 bases and J by 0 bases, with 29 bases between them. In DNA form, the CDR3 reads TGTGCCAGCTCCTCCCCAGTGAGGGGGACAACTCCTGACTCCTACGAGCAGTACTTC. This encodes CASSSPVRGTTPDSYEQYF. Using reference TRBV7-9 and TRBJ2-7 for the parts outside the CDR3, the full variable domain is DTGVSQNPRHKITKRGQNVTFRCDPISEHNRLYWYRQTLGQGPEFLTYFQNEAQLEKSRLLSDRFSAERPKGSFSTLEIQRTEQGDSAMYLCASSSPVRGTTPDSYEQYFGPGTRLTVT.

This sequence joins TRBV28 and TRBJ1-1, with TRBD1 matching 12 bases. V shed 4 bases, J shed 10 bases, and the junction held 25 bases outside the gene matches. In germline, CDR1 is MDHEN, CDR2 SYDVKM. The length of the CDR3 is 20 residues. This CDR3 is CASSSRVPGQGAEGTGRAFF. The DNA for the CDR3 is TGTGCCAGCAGTTCTAGAGTCCCGGGACAGGGGGCGGAGGGTACCGGAAGAGCTTTCTTT.

The chain has TRBV5-1 and TRBJ2-1; D gene unclear. Germline CDR1 and CDR2: SGHRS and YFSETQ. Deletions cut 0 bases from V and 5 bases from J, with 9 bases between. This CDR3 has 14 residues. The CDR3 protein is CASSLDQIHNEQFF. CDR3 sequence (DNA): TGCGCCAGCAGCTTGGATCAGATACACAATGAGCAGTTCTTC.

This rearrangement joins TRBV7-8 to TRBJ2-5, with TRBD2 matching 10 bases. Trimming cost V 5 bases and J 5 bases; bases outside gene matches: 11. The CDR3 runs 16 residues. CDR1 SGHVS and CDR2 FQNEAQ come from the germline V gene. CDR3 sequence (DNA): TGTGCCAGCAGCACTGGGGGTCTAGCGGGGGCTGAGACCCAGTACTTC. Its protein is CASSTGGLAGAETQYF.

The gene calls are TRBV7-3 and TRBJ2-2; no reliable D call. This CDR3 is built from 14 residues. Trimming took off 2 bases at V and 3 bases at J, with 7 bases between the two ends. The germline gives CDR1 SGHTA, CDR2 FQGTGA. Here the CDR3 reads CASSLYYDTGELFF. The CDR3 bases are TGTGCCAGCAGCTTATATTATGACACCGGGGAGCTGTTTTTT.

The J gene is TRBJ2-7, the V gene TRBV7-9, with D unresolved. The germline V gene encodes CDR1 SEHNR and CDR2 FQNEAQ (reference sequence). The CDR3 is 17 amino acids. Trimming removed 1 base at V and 2 bases at J, with 18 bases between. For the CDR3, the DNA is TGTGCCAGCAGCTTAGTGGTTCGGACGGAAGGAACCTACGAGCAGTACTTC. Its protein is CASSLVVRTEGTYEQYF.